The 32 T cell receptor beta chains below come from one sample, sequenced in a study of T cells after yellow fever vaccination. Each CDR3 protein gets one entry after TCRdb re-called the 5' RACE reads with MiXCR. The sample has almost 600,000 distinct CDR3 sequences, about 13% seen once. This specimen was PBMCs, taken on the day of the yellow fever booster vaccination. Every receptor here comes from a man aged 30 to 45 who received the YFV17D yellow fever vaccine.

V usage is TRBV20-1 and J usage is TRBJ2-3; 8 nucleotides agree with TRBD2. This CDR3 has 15 amino acids. Germline V gene data show CDR1 as DFQATT and CDR2 as SNEGSKA (reference sequence). Germline trimming cut 3 bases from V and 4 bases from J; bases unmatched to any gene: 9. The CDR3 protein is CSASRGGQPADTQYF. In DNA, the CDR3 is TGCAGTGCTAGCCGCGGGGGGCAGCCCGCAGATACGCAGTATTTT.

A note on this clonotype: A much larger clone lies one base from this, so it may be a read error. The chain joins TRBV20-1 to TRBJ2-7, with TRBD1 as a possible D gene (6 bases). Germline-derived CDR1 and CDR2 are DFQATT and SNEGSKA (reference sequence). V shed 5 bases and J shed 1 base, with 9 bases lying between them. CDR3 length equals 12 residues. The CDR3 sequence: CSAYRDSYEQYF. CDR3 coding DNA: TGCAGTGCTTACAGGGATTCCTACGAGCAGTACTTC.

In the case of this clonotype: Just one base apart from a much larger clone, this may be a read error. The chain carries TRBV29-1 and TRBJ2-1; maybe TRBD2 (5 bases). This CDR3 has 13 residues. The germline gives CDR1 SQVTM, CDR2 ANQGSEA. Here the CDR3 DNA reads TGCGCCTCAAGAGGGTGGTCTTACAATGAGCAGTTCTTC. It translates to CASRGWSYNEQFF.

This clonotype was observed a handful of times. The chain combines TRBV27 with TRBJ2-5; D is uncertain. CDR3 length: 16 residues. Germline V gene sequence: CDR1 MNHEY, CDR2 SMNVEV (reference sequence). Trimming removed 3 bases from V and 4 bases from J, with 18 bases in between. CDR3: CASSLNSPPGPETQYF. For the CDR3, the DNA is TGTGCCAGCAGTTTGAATAGCCCCCCAGGTCCAGAGACCCAGTACTTC.

There are a few counts of this clonotype. The CDR3 coding sequence is TGTGCCAGCAGGGAGAGACTAGCGGGAACCTACAATGAGCAGTTCTTC. The encoded protein is CASRERLAGTYNEQFF. This chain uses TRBV3-1 with TRBJ2-1; 11 nucleotides match TRBD2. CDR1 is LGHDT and CDR2 is YNNKEL in the germline V gene (reference sequence). The CDR3 contains 16 residues. J gave up 2 bases and V 6 bases, and 6 bases lay outside the gene matches.

The chain employs TRBV20-1 and TRBJ2-7, with TRBD1 matching 9 bases. Germline CDR1 DFQATT, CDR2 SNEGSKA (reference sequence). The CDR3 totals 12 residues. J was trimmed by 5 bases and V by 4 bases; bases with no gene match: 3. CDR3 DNA sequence: TGCAGTGCTAAGGACAGGGGCCACGAGCAGTACTTC. Amino acids: CSAKDRGHEQYF.

This chain links TRBV5-1 with TRBJ2-5; tentative D call: TRBD2 (6 bases). Trimming left V 1 base short and J 3 bases short, with 13 bases between. This CDR3 is 15 amino acids long. The germline V gene encodes CDR1 SGHRS and CDR2 YFSETQ. The DNA of the CDR3 is TGCGCCAGCAGCTTGAAGGCGGGCGGGAAAGAGACCCAGTACTTC. Translated: CASSLKAGGKETQYF. Variable domain in full (rest from reference TRBV5-1 and TRBJ2-5): KAGVTQTPRYLIKTRGQQVTLSCSPISGHRSVSWYQQTPGQGLQFLFEYFSETQRNKGNFPGRFSGRQFSNSRSEMNVSTLELGDSALYLCASSLKAGGKETQYFGPGTRLLVL.

The chain carries TRBV5-1 and TRBJ2-2, with D possibly called TRBD1 or TRBD2 (6 bases each). CDR1 and CDR2 from the germline V gene are SGHRS and YFSETQ. There are 16 residues in the CDR3. The V end was cut by 4 bases, the J end by 4 bases, with 17 bases between. In DNA form, the CDR3 reads TGCGCCAGCAGCCAGACTCGAGGAGGGGGCACCGGGGAGCTGTTTTTT. Protein sequence: CASSQTRGGGTGELFF.

This clonotype has a handful of counts. The chain is built from TRBV3-1 and TRBJ2-3, with 7 bases that match TRBD2. Germline trimming cut 1 base from V and 5 bases from J; bases unmatched to any gene: 3. CDR1 and CDR2 (germline): LGHDT, YNNKEL (reference sequence). The CDR3 consists of 14 residues. Here the CDR3 reads CASSQGGRVDTQYF. The CDR3 DNA follows: TGTGCCAGCAGCCAAGGTGGGAGGGTAGATACGCAGTATTTT.

The chain employs TRBV7-9 and TRBJ1-3, with a weak D call TRBD1 (5 bases). The CDR3 is 16 amino acids. Germline CDR1 reads SEHNR; CDR2 reads FQNEAQ (reference sequence). V was trimmed by 2 bases and J by 2 bases, leaving 13 bases between them. The CDR3 loop is CASSLRGAGAGNTIYF. The CDR3, as DNA: TGTGCCAGCAGCTTAAGAGGGGCAGGTGCTGGAAACACCATATATTTT.

This sequence joins TRBV5-1 and TRBJ2-5; possibly TRBD2 for D (6 bases). The V end lost 5 bases, the J end lost 5 bases, and 22 bases lay between the germline ends. The V gene's germline CDR1 is SGHRS and CDR2 YFSETQ. The CDR3 is 16 residues long. As DNA, the CDR3 is TGCGCCAGCAGTTCCGGGGCCCAAGCGGGTCAGGAGACCCAGTACTTC. It codes for CASSSGAQAGQETQYF.

This clonotype was counted between two and nine times. CDR3 in DNA: TGTGCCAGCAGTATCGGGAGCCGGGAGACCCAGTACTTC. Its translation: CASSIGSRETQYF. The rearrangement uses TRBV12-3 or TRBV12-4 and TRBJ2-5, with D possibly TRBD2 on 6 matching bases. Trimming stripped 5 bases from V and 5 bases from J, with 12 bases between. This CDR3 spans 13 amino acids.

This clonotype was recorded a few times. The CDR3 sequence is CASSWGGGRYNNEQFF. The CDR3 DNA follows: TGCGCCAGCAGCTGGGGGGGAGGGAGATATAATAACGAGCAGTTCTTC. The chain couples TRBV5-1 to TRBJ2-1; 7 bases are a match to TRBD2. Germline-derived CDR1 and CDR2 are SGHRS and YFSETQ. The trim removed 3 bases at V and 10 bases at J, leaving 16 bases unmatched. The CDR3 length is 16 residues. Drawing the rest from reference TRBV5-1 and TRBJ2-1, the complete variable domain is KAGVTQTPRYLIKTRGQQVTLSCSPISGHRSVSWYQQTPGQGLQFLFEYFSETQRNKGNFPGRFSGRQFSNSRSEMNVSTLELGDSALYLCASSWGGGRYNNEQFFGPGTRLTVL.

The gene calls are TRBV4-2 and TRBJ2-1; 9 nucleotides line up with TRBD2. Germline-derived CDR1 and CDR2 are LGHNA and YNFKEQ. The CDR3 contains 16 residues. Trimming removed 0 bases from V and 7 bases from J; junction bases left unmatched: 7. CDR3 sequence: CASSQDPAGGPNEQFF. CDR3 in DNA: TGTGCCAGCAGCCAAGACCCAGCGGGAGGTCCAAATGAGCAGTTCTTC.

This clonotype was counted only a few times. CDR3 in DNA: TGTGCCAGCCATCTTGGAGGGACAGGGGTTTCAGATACGCAGTATTTT. Translated: CASHLGGTGVSDTQYF. The gene calls are TRBV7-2 and TRBJ2-3; TRBD1 matches 10 bases. The CDR3 length is 16 residues. With 8 bases clipped from V and 4 bases from J, the junction kept 12 bases outside the gene matches. CDR1 and CDR2 (germline): SGHTA, FQGNSA. Variable domain in full (rest from reference TRBV7-2 and TRBJ2-3): GAGVSQSPSNKVTEKGKDVELRCDPISGHTALYWYRQSLGQGLEFLIYFQGNSAPDKSGLPSDRFSAERTGGSVSTLTIQRTQQEDSAVYLCASHLGGTGVSDTQYFGPGTRLTVL.

The gene calls are TRBV7-2 and TRBJ2-7; TRBD1 is a possible D gene (5 bases). Between the trimmed V and J ends, which lost 5 bases and 2 bases, there was a span of 16 bases. The length of the CDR3 is 15 residues. Germline V CDR1 and CDR2: SGHTA, FQGNSA. Here the CDR3 reads CASSVLGASAYEQYF. DNA for the CDR3: TGTGCCAGCAGCGTCCTTGGGGCTTCGGCCTACGAGCAGTACTTC.

This clonotype was counted many times. The V and J genes are TRBV7-2 and TRBJ2-3, with 7 bases matching TRBD1. With 1 base clipped from V and 0 bases from J, the junction kept 1 base outside the gene matches. The CDR3 consists of 15 residues. Per germline, CDR1 SGHTA and CDR2 FQGNSA. This chain's CDR3 is CASSLDRGSTDTQYF. CDR3 nucleotide sequence: TGTGCCAGCAGCTTAGACAGGGGAAGCACAGATACGCAGTATTTT.

The V and J genes are TRBV20-1 and TRBJ2-5, with TRBD2 matching 12 bases. V shed 4 bases and J 5 bases; nucleotides not matched to a gene: 5. Germline V gene lookup returns CDR1 DFQATT and CDR2 SNEGSKA (reference sequence). This CDR3 is 14 amino acids long. The CDR3 DNA follows: TGCAGTGCTATAACTAGCGGGAGGTTGGAGACCCAGTACTTC. The encoded protein is CSAITSGRLETQYF.

This clonotype was seen a handful of times. The rearrangement uses TRBV7-8 and TRBJ1-1; unclear D gene. Germline V lookup: CDR1 SGHVS, CDR2 FQNEAQ. V lost 5 bases and J lost 2, with 12 bases in between. CDR3 size: 14 residues. In DNA form, the CDR3 reads TGTGCCAGCAGCCCTGGACGGCATAACACTGAAGCTTTCTTT. Amino acid sequence: CASSPGRHNTEAFF.

This clonotype was picked up many times. The chain uses TRBV12-3 or TRBV12-4 and TRBJ2-1; TRBD2 matches at 9 bases. The CDR3 runs to 15 residues. V shed 5 bases and J 8 bases; nucleotides not matched to a gene: 10. This CDR3 reads CASSPSLSGRYEQFF. CDR3 coding DNA: TGTGCCAGCAGTCCCTCTCTTAGCGGGAGATATGAGCAGTTCTTC.

This clonotype was seen a handful of times. The gene calls are TRBV5-6 and TRBJ2-1; TRBD1 might be the D (6 bases). V shed 3 bases and J shed 7 bases, with 14 bases lying between them. Germline CDR1 and CDR2: SGHDT and YYEEEE. The CDR3 has 14 residues. The DNA of the CDR3 is TGTGCCAGCAGCTCTGACCTCCAGGGGAATGAGCAGTTCTTC. It codes for CASSSDLQGNEQFF. Based on the CDR3 plus reference TRBV5-6 and TRBJ2-1, the full variable domain is DAGVTQSPTHLIKTRGQQVTLRCSPKSGHDTVSWYQQALGQGPQFIFQYYEEEERQRGNFPDRFSGHQFPNYSSELNVNALLLGDSALYLCASSSDLQGNEQFFGPGTRLTVL.

The chain uses TRBV3-1 and TRBJ2-1; no definite D call. The CDR3 is 12 residues long. V was trimmed by 1 base and J by 12 bases, leaving 10 bases between them. Germline CDR1 and CDR2: LGHDT and YNNKEL (reference sequence). The DNA for the CDR3 is TGTGCCAGCAGCCAAGGTTATAGGGTGCAGTTCTTC. Amino acids: CASSQGYRVQFF.

The chain recombines TRBV7-2 with TRBJ2-3; the D is unclear. This CDR3 contains 15 residues. V gave up 5 bases and J gave up 2 bases, with 14 bases separating them. Germline-derived CDR1 and CDR2 are SGHTA and FQGNSA. The CDR3 nucleotides are TGTGCCAGCAGCCCCGGTGGTACGACCACAGATACGCAGTATTTT. This codes for CASSPGGTTTDTQYF.

This clonotype has just a few counts. The chain recombines TRBV20-1 with TRBJ2-1; D possibly matches TRBD1 or TRBD2 (5 bases each). This CDR3 region has 16 residues. CDR1 is DFQATT and CDR2 is SNEGSKA in the germline V gene (reference sequence). Trimming took 0 bases from V and 4 from J, leaving 16 bases between them. CDR3 DNA: TGCAGTGCTAGAGATCGGTCATCTGGGGGATACAATGAGCAGTTCTTC. Encoded protein: CSARDRSSGGYNEQFF.

This clonotype occurred a few times. The chain links TRBV29-1 to TRBJ2-3, with D maybe TRBD1 (5 bases). CDR3 length: 16 amino acids. The germline gives CDR1 SQVTM, CDR2 ANQGSEA. The V and J ends lost 3 bases and 5 bases respectively, with 21 bases between them. This chain's CDR3 is CSVDEFGPEGVDTQYF. CDR3 in DNA: TGCAGCGTTGACGAGTTTGGGCCCGAAGGGGTAGATACGCAGTATTTT.

V is TRBV5-4 and J is TRBJ2-7, with a weak D call TRBD2 (5 bases). The CDR3 runs 14 residues. Germline CDR1 and CDR2: SGHNT and YYREEE (reference sequence). V was cut by 2 bases and J by 2 bases, with 11 bases left in between. The CDR3 nucleotides are TGTGCCAGCAGCTTTTCTGGGAGAACCTACGAGCAGTACTTC. This gives the protein CASSFSGRTYEQYF.

This sequence joins TRBV7-3 and TRBJ2-1, with D possibly being TRBD2 (6 bases). Germline CDR1 SGHTA, CDR2 FQGTGA. CDR3 length: 14 amino acids. The V gene lost 5 bases and the J gene lost 6 bases, with 14 bases spanning the gap. In nucleotides, the CDR3 is TGTGCCAGCAGCACAGAGCGGGCTAGCAATGAGCAGTTCTTC. Its protein is CASSTERASNEQFF.

The chain combines TRBV23-1 with TRBJ2-5, with 12 bases fitting TRBD1. TRBV23-1 qualifies as an ORF whose function is uncertain. CDR3 size: 14 residues. The CDR3 DNA is TGCGTCACCTTGCGGGACAGGGGGCTGGAGACCCAGTACTTC. Protein product: CVTLRDRGLETQYF.

This clonotype was seen repeatedly, ten times or more. The rearrangement links TRBV6-1 to TRBJ2-3; perhaps TRBD1 as D (6 bases). CDR3 length: 13 amino acids. Trimming took 11 bases from V and 1 from J, leaving 13 bases between them. Germline V gene data show CDR1 as MNHNS and CDR2 as SASEGT. In DNA, the CDR3 is TGTGCCGCCCGACCAGGGGGCACAGATACGCAGTATTTT. Its protein product is CAARPGGTDTQYF.

This clonotype turned up a few times. This rearrangement joins TRBV21-1 to TRBJ2-2; no check of the table's D call, TRBD2, against the DNA was made. TRBV21-1 is deemed a pseudogene. This CDR3 has 17 amino acids. CDR3 protein: CASSKVGSGGFTGELFF. CDR3 coding DNA: TGTGCCAGCAGCAAAGTTGGTAGCGGGGGATTCACCGGGGAGCTGTTTTTT.

The chain links TRBV10-3 to TRBJ2-1; maybe TRBD2 (5 bases). The germline V and J ends were trimmed by 0 bases and 9 bases, with 18 bases remaining between them. Germline V gives CDR1 ENHRY, CDR2 SYGVKD. The CDR3 covers 16 residues. The CDR3 reads CAISESNRELVGEQFF. CDR3 nucleotides: TGTGCCATCAGTGAGTCGAATAGGGAACTAGTTGGTGAGCAGTTCTTC.

The chain combines TRBV15 with TRBJ2-5, with D possibly called TRBD1 or TRBD2 (6 bases each). This CDR3 region has 13 residues. Germline CDR1 reads LNHNV; CDR2 reads YYDKDF (reference sequence). Trimming took 7 bases from V and 5 from J, leaving 14 bases between them. The CDR3 nucleotides read TGTGCCACCAATTTCGGGGGCGAGGAGACCCAGTACTTC. Translated: CATNFGGEETQYF.